This entry concerns a single TCR beta chain. Antigen unknown. CDR3 size: 12 residues. Looked up from germline, CDR1 is SNHLY and CDR2 is FYNNEI. The germline V and J ends were trimmed by 7 bases and 4 bases, with 11 bases remaining between them. These data come from a study of cytomegalovirus exposure and HLA in healthy donors. In the study overall: Early released data comprised about 90 million unique TCRs from HLA-typed donors.

PCR involved 60 Vbeta and 13 Jbeta primers. Sequencing was performed with immunoSEQ multiplex PCR; in TCRdb, only in-frame clones are kept and a portion is missing. This sample has over 150,000 clones; over 60% occur once, and the top ten carry about 2.7%. Points from the study as a whole: The study put about 180 TCR beta chains on its list as cytomegalovirus-associated. A missense variant in DCLRE1C was later tied to TCR beta V- and J-gene trimming. CMV serostatus alone was available as immune exposure information.

J is TRBJ2-7 and V is TRBV2; a weak D match, TRBD1 (6 bases). The sequenced sample consisted of PBMCs. The sequence derives from a woman aged 30 to 39 in good health and CMV-seronegative. The CDR3 DNA is TGTGCCAGCAACCGGGACACTTACGAGCAGTACTTC. This sequence encodes CASNRDTYEQYF.